The entry below gives a single T cell receptor beta chain sequence along with its context. This sample also contains other DNA sequences that code for the same CDR3. In the original workflow: Reference gene primer amplification gave estimated nucleated cell counts. Only in-frame clones appear in the TCRdb table, and some are missing; sequencing was by immunoSEQ multiplex PCR. That table supplies the V and J calls and clone size; D and trimming were determined from the DNA. The sample holds roughly 190,000 clones, more than 75% seen once. The data were taken from a study of blood T cell repertoires in COVID-19. Across the whole study: The United States, Italy and Spain were the sources of the acute and convalescent COVID-19 samples. The cDNA or gDNA used as material had been derived from T cells, B-cell-depleted T cells, or PBMCs.

Germline trimming cut 3 bases from V and 2 bases from J; bases unmatched to any gene: 3. The CDR3 spans 14 residues. In germline, CDR1 is SGHVS, CDR2 FQNEAQ. The receptor comes from a human donor in a cohort sampled during active COVID-19. The V gene is TRBV7-8, the J gene TRBJ1-2; 7 bases align to TRBD1. The material sequenced was peripheral blood. CDR3 region: CASSLWDRNYGYTF. The CDR3 nucleotides are TGTGCCAGCAGCTTGTGGGACAGAAACTATGGCTACACCTTC.